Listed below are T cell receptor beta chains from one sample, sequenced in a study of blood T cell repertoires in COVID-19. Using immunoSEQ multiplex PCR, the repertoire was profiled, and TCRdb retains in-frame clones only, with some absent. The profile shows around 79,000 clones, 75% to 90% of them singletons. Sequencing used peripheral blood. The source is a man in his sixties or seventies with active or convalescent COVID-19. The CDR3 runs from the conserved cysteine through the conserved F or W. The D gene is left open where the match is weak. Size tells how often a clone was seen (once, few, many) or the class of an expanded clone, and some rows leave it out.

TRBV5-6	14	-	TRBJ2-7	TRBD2	TGTGCCAGCAGCTTGCGGCGGGGGGCCTACGAGCAGTACTTC	CASSLRRGAYEQYF
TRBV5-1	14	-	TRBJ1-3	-	TGCGCCAGCGCCCCGGGGGATTCTGGAAACACCATATATTTT	CASAPGDSGNTIYF
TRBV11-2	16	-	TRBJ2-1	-	TGTGCCAGCAGCTTAGCTCCTTCCGGGCGGGTCAATGAGCAGTTCTTC	CASSLAPSGRVNEQFF
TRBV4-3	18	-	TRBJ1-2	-	TGCGCCAGCAGCCAAGATTGGGCACCCGGGATTTTTCACTATGGCTACACCTTC	CASSQDWAPGIFHYGYTF
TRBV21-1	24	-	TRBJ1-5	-	TGTGCCAGCAGCAAAAATACCGCATCCGGGGGGAGGAAGGGGCGTTGTACAGTATATCAGCCCCAGCATTTT	CASSKNTASGGRKGRCTVYQPQHF
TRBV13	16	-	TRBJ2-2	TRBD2	TGTGCCAGCAGCTTAAAAGCGGGGTCGAACACCGGGGAGCTGTTTTTT	CASSLKAGSNTGELFF
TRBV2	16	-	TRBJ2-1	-	TGTGCCAGCAGTGAAGCCCATTGGACAGTCCACAATGAGCAGTTCTTC	CASSEAHWTVHNEQFF
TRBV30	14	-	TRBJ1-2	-	TGTGCCTGGAGGGTACCGGGACTGGAGGGGGGGAACACCTTC	CAWRVPGLEGGNTF
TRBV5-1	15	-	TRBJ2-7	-	TGCGCCAGCAGCTTGGGGGCTAGCTCGAGGGCCGAGCAGTACTTC	CASSLGASSRAEQYF
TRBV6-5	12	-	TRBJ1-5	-	TGTGCCACTACCGGGGGGAATCAGCCCCAGCATTTT	CATTGGNQPQHF
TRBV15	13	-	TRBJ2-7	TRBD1	TGTGCCACGGGGACAGGGGTCCGGGACGAGCAGTACTTC	CATGTGVRDEQYF
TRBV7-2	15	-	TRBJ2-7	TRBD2	TGTGCCAGCAGCTTATACTCTAGCGGGAAGGGCGAGCAGTACTTC	CASSLYSSGKGEQYF
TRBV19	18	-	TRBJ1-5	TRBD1	TGTGCCAGTAGTACAGACAGGGGGCGACGACTGGGCAATCAGCCCCAGCATTTT	CASSTDRGRRLGNQPQHF
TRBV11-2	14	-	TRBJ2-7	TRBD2	TGTGCCAGCAGCTTAGCTAGCGGACCCTACGAGCAGTACTTC	CASSLASGPYEQYF
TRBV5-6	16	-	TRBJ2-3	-	TGTGCCAGCAGCTTGGGGCACGCTAGCGCCACAGATACGCAGTATTTT	CASSLGHASATDTQYF
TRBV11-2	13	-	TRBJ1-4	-	TGTGCCAGCAGCTTAGTATTGAATGAAAAACTGTTTTTT	CASSLVLNEKLFF
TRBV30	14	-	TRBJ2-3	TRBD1	TGTGCCTGGACTTGGGGACAGGGAAAGGGTACGCAGTATTTT	CAWTWGQGKGTQYF
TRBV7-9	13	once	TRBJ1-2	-	TGTGCCAGCAGCTCTAGGGGGACCTATGGCTACACCTTC	CASSSRGTYGYTF
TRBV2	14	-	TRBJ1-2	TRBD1	TGTGCCAGCAGTGCCCGACAGGGGGATGATGGCTACACCTTC	CASSARQGDDGYTF
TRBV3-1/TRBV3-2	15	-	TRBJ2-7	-	TGTGCCAGCAGCCCGAGTAGAGGGCTCTCCTACGAGCAGTACTTC	CASSPSRGLSYEQYF
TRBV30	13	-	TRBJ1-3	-	TGTGCCCTTTCAGGGAACTCTGGAAACACCATATATTTT	CALSGNSGNTIYF
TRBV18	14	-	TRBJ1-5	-	TGTGCCAGCTCACCACCGGGCGGGACCTGGCCCCAGCATTTT	CASSPPGGTWPQHF
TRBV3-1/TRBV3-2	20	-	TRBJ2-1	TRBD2	TGTGCCAGCAGCCAAGCAATTGTGCCTAGCGGGAGGGCCACCGGGGATGAGCAGTTCTTC	CASSQAIVPSGRATGDEQFF
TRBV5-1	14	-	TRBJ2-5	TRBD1	TGCGCCAGCAGCGTAAATGACAGGGGAGAGACCCAGTACTTC	CASSVNDRGETQYF
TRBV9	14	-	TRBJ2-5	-	TGTGCCAGCAGCGTATTAGGGGCCTCGGAGACCCAGTACTTC	CASSVLGASETQYF
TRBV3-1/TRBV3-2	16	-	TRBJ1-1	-	TGTGCCAGCAGCCAAGATGGGGGAGGGCTTAACACTGAAGCTTTCTTT	CASSQDGGGLNTEAFF
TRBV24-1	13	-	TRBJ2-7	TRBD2	TGTGCCACCAGTCGGTTAGCGGGAGAAGAGCAGTACTTC	CATSRLAGEEQYF
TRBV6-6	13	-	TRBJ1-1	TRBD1	TGTGCCAGCGGAGGGGGCAAGTACACTGAAGCTTTCTTT	CASGGGKYTEAFF
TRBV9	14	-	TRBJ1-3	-	TGTGCCAGCAGCGTAGGGGGGCATGGAAACACCATATATTTT	CASSVGGHGNTIYF
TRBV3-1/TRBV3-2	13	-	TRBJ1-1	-	TGTGCCAGCAGCGAAACAGCGAACACTGAAGCTTTCTTT	CASSETANTEAFF
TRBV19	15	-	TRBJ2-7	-	TGTGCCAGTAAAATTGGGGGGGACAAGGTCAGGGAGCAGTACTTC	CASKIGGDKVREQYF
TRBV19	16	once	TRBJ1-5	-	TGTGCCAGTAGTATAGAGGCGGCCCGTAGCAATCAGCCCCAGCATTTT	CASSIEAARSNQPQHF
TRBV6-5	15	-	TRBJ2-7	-	TGTGCCAGCAGTCCCCCCGGGACAGCGGGTTACGAGCAGTACTTC	CASSPPGTAGYEQYF
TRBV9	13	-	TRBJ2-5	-	TGTGCCAGCAGCGTAGCAGCGGCGGGGACCCAGTACTTC	CASSVAAAGTQYF
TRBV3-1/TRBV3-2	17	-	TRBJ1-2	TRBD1	TGTGCCAGCAGCCAATTACCCGGGACAGAGGGCCACTATGGCTACACCTTC	CASSQLPGTEGHYGYTF
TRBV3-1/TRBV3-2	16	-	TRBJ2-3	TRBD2	TGTGCCAGCAGCCAAGACCCAGCGGGAGACGGAGGTACGCAGTATTTT	CASSQDPAGDGGTQYF
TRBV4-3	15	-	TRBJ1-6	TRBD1	TGCGCCAGCAGCCAAGCGGGACAGCTTAATTCACCCCTCCACTTT	CASSQAGQLNSPLHF
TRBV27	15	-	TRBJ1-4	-	TGTGCCAGCAGCCGAAATGGAGGGACTAATGAAAAACTGTTTTTT	CASSRNGGTNEKLFF
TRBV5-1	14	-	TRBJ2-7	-	TGCGCCAGCAGCTTATCTGGTGGCCCCTACGAGCAGTACTTC	CASSLSGGPYEQYF
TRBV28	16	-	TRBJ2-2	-	TGTGCCAGCAGTTTAGGTGCGGGGACCCGAACCGGGGAGCTGTTTTTT	CASSLGAGTRTGELFF
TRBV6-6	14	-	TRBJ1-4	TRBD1	TGTGCCAGCACCCCGACAGGGATTAATGAAAAACTGTTTTTT	CASTPTGINEKLFF
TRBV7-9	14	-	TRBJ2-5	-	TGTGCCAGCAGCTTATTACAAGGAGAAGAGACCCAGTACTTC	CASSLLQGEETQYF
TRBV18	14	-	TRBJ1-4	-	TGTGCCAGCTCACCACAGGGAGTTAATGAAAAACTGTTTTTT	CASSPQGVNEKLFF
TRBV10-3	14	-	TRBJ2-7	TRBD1	TGTGCCATCACACCTGGGACAGGGGGCTCCGAGCAGTACTTC	CAITPGTGGSEQYF
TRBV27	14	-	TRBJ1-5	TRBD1	TGTGCCAGCAGCCGACAGGGAGGTGTTCAGCCCCAGCATTTT	CASSRQGGVQPQHF
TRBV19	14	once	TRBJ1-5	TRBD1	TGTGCCAGTAGGGACAGGGGAGTCGATCAGCCCCAGCATTTT	CASRDRGVDQPQHF
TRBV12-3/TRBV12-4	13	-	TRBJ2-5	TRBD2	TGTGCCAGCAGTTTAAGCGGGACGGAGACCCAGTACTTC	CASSLSGTETQYF
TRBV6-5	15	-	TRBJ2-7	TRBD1	TGTGCCAGCAGATTGGGGGTCGGGACAGGGGGCGAGCAGTACTTC	CASRLGVGTGGEQYF
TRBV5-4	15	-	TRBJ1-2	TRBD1	TGTGCCAGCAGCCCAACTGGACAGGGGGCGGGCGGCTACACCTTC	CASSPTGQGAGGYTF
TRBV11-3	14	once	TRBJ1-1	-	TGTGCCAGCAGCCCTTCGACAGCGAACACTGAAGCTTTCTTT	CASSPSTANTEAFF
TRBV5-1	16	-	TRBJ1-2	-	TGCGCCAGCAGGACCACCGTAGGGGGTGCCCCATATGGCTACACCTTC	CASRTTVGGAPYGYTF
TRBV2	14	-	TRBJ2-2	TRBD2	TGTGCCAGCAGTGGCGGGAGAAACACCGGGGAGCTGTTTTTT	CASSGGRNTGELFF
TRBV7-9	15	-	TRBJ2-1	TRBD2	TGTGCCAGCAGGACAAGCGGGAGGGCAGATAATGAGCAGTTCTTC	CASRTSGRADNEQFF
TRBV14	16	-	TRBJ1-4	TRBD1	TGTGCCAGCAGCCAATTTTCCGGGACAGGTGGGGAAAAACTGTTTTTT	CASSQFSGTGGEKLFF
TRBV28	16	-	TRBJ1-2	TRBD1	TGTGCCAGCAGTTTAGGACAGGGTGCTCTACTCTATGGCTACACCTTC	CASSLGQGALLYGYTF
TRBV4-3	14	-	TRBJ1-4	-	TGCGCCAGCAGCCAAGACGACAGTAATGAAAAACTGTTTTTT	CASSQDDSNEKLFF
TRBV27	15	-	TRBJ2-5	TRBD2	TGTGCCAGCAGTTTCTCGGGGGGGTATCGGGAGACCCAGTACTTC	CASSFSGGYRETQYF
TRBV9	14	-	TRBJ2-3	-	TGTGCCAGCAGCCGTACTGAGCGGCCAGATACGCAGTATTTT	CASSRTERPDTQYF
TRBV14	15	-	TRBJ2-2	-	TGTGCCAGCAGCCAACAACTACAGGGCACCGGGGAGCTGTTTTTT	CASSQQLQGTGELFF